This note documents a single TCR beta chain sequence. The data were taken from a study of blood T cell repertoires in COVID-19. Study overall: PBMCs, B-cell-depleted T cells, or T cells were the source of the cDNA or gDNA that made up the material.

Under the authors' procedure: Cell counts per sample came from amplifying reference gene primers. Generated by immunoSEQ multiplex PCR, the TCRdb table keeps only in-frame clones and is missing some. V, J and clone size derive from that table, while D and trimming were established from the DNA sequence. The sample shows about 62,000 clones, over 75% of them seen only once. One Seattle source followed patients from active infection through their disease course. The sequence came from a woman aged 60-75 years with COVID-19, enrolled during active disease. The sequenced material came from peripheral blood.

The CDR3 nucleotides are TGTGCCTGGAGGGACAGGGGAAACACTGAAGCTTTCTTT. Translated, it gives CAWRDRGNTEAFF. The chain uses TRBV30 and TRBJ1-1; 9 positions match TRBD1. This CDR3 contains 13 residues. Germline-derived CDR1 and CDR2 are GTSNPN and SVGIG (reference sequence). The V gene end was trimmed by 3 bases and the J gene end by 2 bases; junction bases not matched to a gene: 1. Complete variable domain (other parts from reference TRBV30 and TRBJ1-1): SQTIHQWPATLVQPVGSPLSLECTVEGTSNPNLYWYRQAAGRGLQLLFYSVGIGQISSEVPQNLSASRPQDRQFILSSKKLLLSDSGFYLCAWRDRGNTEAFFGQGTRLTVV.